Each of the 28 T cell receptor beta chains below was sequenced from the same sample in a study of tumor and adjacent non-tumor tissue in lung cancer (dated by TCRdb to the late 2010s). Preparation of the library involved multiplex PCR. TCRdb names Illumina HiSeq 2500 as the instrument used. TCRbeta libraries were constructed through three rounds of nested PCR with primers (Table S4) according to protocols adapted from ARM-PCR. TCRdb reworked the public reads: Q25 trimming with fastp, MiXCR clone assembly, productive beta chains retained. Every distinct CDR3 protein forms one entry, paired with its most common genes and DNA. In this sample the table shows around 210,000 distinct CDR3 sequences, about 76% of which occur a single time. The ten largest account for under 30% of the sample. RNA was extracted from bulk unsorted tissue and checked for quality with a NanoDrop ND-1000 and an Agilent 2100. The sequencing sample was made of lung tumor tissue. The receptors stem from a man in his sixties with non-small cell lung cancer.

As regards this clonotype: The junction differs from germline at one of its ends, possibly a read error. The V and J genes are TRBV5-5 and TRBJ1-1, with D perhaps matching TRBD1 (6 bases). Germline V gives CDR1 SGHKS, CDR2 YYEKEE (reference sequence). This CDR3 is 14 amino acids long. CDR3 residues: CASSLGHADTEAFF. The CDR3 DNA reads TGTGCAAGCAGCTTGGGACATGCTGACACTGAAGCTTTCTTT.

In DNA form, the CDR3 reads TGTGCCAGCAGCTTGACTAGCGGGGGCACAGATACACATTATTTT. Its translation: CASSLTSGGTDTHYF. The chain joins TRBV5-6 to TRBJ2-3, with 11 bases lining up with TRBD2. CDR1 is SGHDT and CDR2 is YYEEEE in the germline V gene. The junction had 13 bases not matched to a gene; V was cut back by 1 base and J by 15 bases. The CDR3 runs 15 residues.

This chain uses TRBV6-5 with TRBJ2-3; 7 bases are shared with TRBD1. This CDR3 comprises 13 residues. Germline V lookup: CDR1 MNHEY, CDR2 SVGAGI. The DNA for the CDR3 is TGTGTCATCAGGGGGACAAGCACAGATACGCAGTATTTT. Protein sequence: CVIRGTSTDTQYF.

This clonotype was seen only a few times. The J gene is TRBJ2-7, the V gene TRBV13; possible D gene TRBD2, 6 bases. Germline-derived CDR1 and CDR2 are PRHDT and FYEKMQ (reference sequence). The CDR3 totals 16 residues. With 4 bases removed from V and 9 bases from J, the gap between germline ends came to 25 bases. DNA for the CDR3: TGTGCCAGCAGCTCCCTCTCACCGGGACTCAAAGACGGGCAGTACTTC. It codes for CASSSLSPGLKDGQYF. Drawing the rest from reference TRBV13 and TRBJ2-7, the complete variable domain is AAGVIQSPRHLIKEKRETATLKCYPIPRHDTVYWYQQGPGQDPQFLISFYEKMQSDKGSIPDRFSAQQFSDYHSELNMSSLELGDSALYFCASSSLSPGLKDGQYFGPGTRLTVT.

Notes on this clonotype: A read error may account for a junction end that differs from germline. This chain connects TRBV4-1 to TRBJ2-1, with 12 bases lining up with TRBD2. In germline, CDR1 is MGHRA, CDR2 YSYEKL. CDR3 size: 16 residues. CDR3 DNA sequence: TGCGCCAGCAGCAAAGAGACTAGCGGGGGCCTCAATAAGCAGCTCTTC. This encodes CASSKETSGGLNKQLF.

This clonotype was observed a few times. CDR3 coding DNA: TGCAGCGTTCTTGGGAGAAACACCGGGGAACGGTTTTTT. This sequence encodes CSVLGRNTGERFF. V usage is TRBV29-1 and J usage is TRBJ2-2, with TRBD2 as a possible D gene (5 bases). There are 13 residues in the CDR3. CDR1 SQVTM and CDR2 ANQGSEA come from the germline V gene. Trimming cost V 5 bases and J 16 bases, with 23 bases left between them.

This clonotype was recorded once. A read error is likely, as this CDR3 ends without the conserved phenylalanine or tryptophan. The CDR3 DNA follows: TGTGCTAGTGCTCCGGGACAACCTAATGAAAAACTGTTTTTA. Protein sequence: CASAPGQPNEKLFL. The chain employs TRBV12-3 or TRBV12-4 and TRBJ1-4; possible D gene TRBD1, 6 bases. This CDR3 has 14 amino acids.

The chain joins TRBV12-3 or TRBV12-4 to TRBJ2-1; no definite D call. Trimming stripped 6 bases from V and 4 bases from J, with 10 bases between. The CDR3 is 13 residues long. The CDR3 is CASRIDTYNEQFF. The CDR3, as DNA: TGTGCCAGCAGGATCGACACGTACAATGAGCAGTTCTTC.

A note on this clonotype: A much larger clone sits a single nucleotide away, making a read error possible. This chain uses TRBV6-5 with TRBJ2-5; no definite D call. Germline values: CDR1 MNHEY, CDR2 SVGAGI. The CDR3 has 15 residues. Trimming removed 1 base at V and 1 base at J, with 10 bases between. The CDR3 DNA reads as TGTGCCAGCAGTTACTTGAATCGAGGCCAAGAGACCCAGTACTTC. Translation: CASSYLNRGQETQYF.

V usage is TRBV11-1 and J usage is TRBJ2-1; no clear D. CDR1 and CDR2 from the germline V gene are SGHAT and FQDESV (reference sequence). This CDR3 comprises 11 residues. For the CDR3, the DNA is TGTGCTATCTGCTTATATGCTGATCAGTTCTTC. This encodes CAICLYADQFF.

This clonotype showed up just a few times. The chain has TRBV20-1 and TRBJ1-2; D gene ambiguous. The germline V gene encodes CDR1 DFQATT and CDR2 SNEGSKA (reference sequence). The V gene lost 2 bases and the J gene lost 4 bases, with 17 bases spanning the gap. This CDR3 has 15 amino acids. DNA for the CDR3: TGCAGTGCTAGACCTGTGGCCCTGGATTCCTATGGCTACACCTTC. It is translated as CSARPVALDSYGYTF.

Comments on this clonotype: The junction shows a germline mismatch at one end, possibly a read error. The CDR3 DNA is TGTAGTGCTGGGACTAGTGGGAAATCAGATACGCACTATTTT. Protein: CSAGTSGKSDTHYF. The V gene is TRBV20-1, the J gene TRBJ2-3, with 8 bases that match TRBD2. CDR3 length equals 14 residues. Looked up from germline, CDR1 is DFQATT and CDR2 is SNEGSKA (reference sequence).

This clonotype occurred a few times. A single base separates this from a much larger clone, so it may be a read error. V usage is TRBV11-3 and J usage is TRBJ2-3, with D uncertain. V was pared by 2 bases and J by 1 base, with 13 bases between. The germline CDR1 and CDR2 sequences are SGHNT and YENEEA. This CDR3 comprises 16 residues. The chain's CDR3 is CASSLMGSTGTDTQYF. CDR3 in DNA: TGTGCCAGCAGCTTAATGGGGTCGACCGGCACAGATACGCAGTATTTT.

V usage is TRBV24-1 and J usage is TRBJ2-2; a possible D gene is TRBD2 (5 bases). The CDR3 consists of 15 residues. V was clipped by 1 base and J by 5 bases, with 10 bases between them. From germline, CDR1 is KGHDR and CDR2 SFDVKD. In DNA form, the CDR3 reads TGTGCCACCAGTGATTTCGGGAAGGGAACCGGGGAGCTGTTTTTT. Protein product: CATSDFGKGTGELFF.

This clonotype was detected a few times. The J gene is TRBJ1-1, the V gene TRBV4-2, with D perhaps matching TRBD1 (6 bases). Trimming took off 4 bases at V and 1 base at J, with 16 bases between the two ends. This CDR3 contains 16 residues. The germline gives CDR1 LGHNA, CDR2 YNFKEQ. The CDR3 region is CASSPAGDKGNTEAFF. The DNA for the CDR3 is TGTGCCAGCAGCCCTGCAGGGGACAAAGGGAACACTGAAGCTTTCTTT.

The CDR3 spells CASSQEELAGGRDNQYF. CDR3 nucleotide sequence: TGCGCCAGCAGCCAGGAAGAGCTAGCGGGGGGTCGCGACAATCAGTACTTC. The rearrangement joins TRBV4-1 to TRBJ2-4; TRBD2 aligns across 11 bases. From germline, CDR1 is MGHRA and CDR2 YSYEKL. After removal of 3 bases from V and 12 bases from J, the junction contained 16 bases not matched to a gene. This CDR3 spans 17 amino acids.

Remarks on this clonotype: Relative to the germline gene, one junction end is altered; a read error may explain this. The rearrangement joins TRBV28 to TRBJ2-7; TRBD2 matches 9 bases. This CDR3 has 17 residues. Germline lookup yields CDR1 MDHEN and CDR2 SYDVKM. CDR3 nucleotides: TGTGGCAGCAGTTTATTTGGGATTAGCGGGAGACTCTACGAGCAGTACTTC. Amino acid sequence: CGSSLFGISGRLYEQYF.

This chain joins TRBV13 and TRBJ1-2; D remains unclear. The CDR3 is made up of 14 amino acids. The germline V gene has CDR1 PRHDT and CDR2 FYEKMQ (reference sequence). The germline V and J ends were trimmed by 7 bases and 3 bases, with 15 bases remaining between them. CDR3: CASTQMRVHYGYTF. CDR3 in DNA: TGTGCCAGCACCCAGATGAGGGTGCACTATGGCTACACCTTC.

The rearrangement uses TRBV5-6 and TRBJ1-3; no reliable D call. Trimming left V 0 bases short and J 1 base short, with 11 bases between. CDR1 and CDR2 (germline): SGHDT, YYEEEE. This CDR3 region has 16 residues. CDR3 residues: CASSLVGSASGNTIYF. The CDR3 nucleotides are TGTGCCAGCAGCTTGGTTGGCTCCGCTTCTGGAAACACCATATATTTT.

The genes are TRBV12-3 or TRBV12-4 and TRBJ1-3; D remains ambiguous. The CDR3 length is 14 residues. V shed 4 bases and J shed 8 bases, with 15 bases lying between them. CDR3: CASSWLKGSDTIYF. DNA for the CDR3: TGTGCCAGCAGTTGGCTAAAGGGATCAGACACCATATATTTT.

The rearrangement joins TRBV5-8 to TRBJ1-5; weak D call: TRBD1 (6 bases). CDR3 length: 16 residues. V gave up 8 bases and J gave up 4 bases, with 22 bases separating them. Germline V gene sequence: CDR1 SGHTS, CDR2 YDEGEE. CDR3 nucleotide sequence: TGTGCCAGGACCCAATGGGCAGGGGCAAATAATCAGCCCCAGCATTTT. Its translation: CARTQWAGANNQPQHF.

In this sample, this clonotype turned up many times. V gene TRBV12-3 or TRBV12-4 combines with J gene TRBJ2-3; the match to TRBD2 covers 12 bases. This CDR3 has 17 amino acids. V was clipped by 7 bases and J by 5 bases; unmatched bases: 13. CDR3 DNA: TGTGCCAGCACCCTACTAGCGGGGGGCCTCTACGGAGATACGCAGTATTTT. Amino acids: CASTLLAGGLYGDTQYF.

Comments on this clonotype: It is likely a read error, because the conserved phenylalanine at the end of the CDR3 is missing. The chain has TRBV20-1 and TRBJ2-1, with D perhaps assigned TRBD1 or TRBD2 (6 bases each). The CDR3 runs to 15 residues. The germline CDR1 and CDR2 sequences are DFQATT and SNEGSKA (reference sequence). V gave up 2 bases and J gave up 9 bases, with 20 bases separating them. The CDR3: CSARPWGASAGEQFL. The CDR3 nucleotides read TGCAGTGCTAGACCCTGGGGGGCTAGTGCGGGTGAGCAGTTCTTA.

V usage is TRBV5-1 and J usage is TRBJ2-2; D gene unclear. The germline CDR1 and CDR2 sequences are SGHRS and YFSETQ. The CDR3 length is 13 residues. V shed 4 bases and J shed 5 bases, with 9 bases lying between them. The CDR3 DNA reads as TGCGCCAGCAGCCCTGAAAATACCGGGGAGCTGTTTTTT. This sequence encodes CASSPENTGELFF.

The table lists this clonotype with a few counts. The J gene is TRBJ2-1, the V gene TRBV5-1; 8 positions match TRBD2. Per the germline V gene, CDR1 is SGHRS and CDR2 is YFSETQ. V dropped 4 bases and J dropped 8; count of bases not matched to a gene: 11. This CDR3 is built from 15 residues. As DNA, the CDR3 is TGCGCCAGCAGCGCAACGGGACTAGGAGATTATGAGCAGTTCTTC. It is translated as CASSATGLGDYEQFF.

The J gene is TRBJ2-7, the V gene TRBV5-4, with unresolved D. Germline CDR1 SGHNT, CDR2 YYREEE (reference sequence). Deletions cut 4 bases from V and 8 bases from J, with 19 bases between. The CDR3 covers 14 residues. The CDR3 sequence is CASSPMDRDYKQYF. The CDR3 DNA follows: TGTGCCAGCAGCCCCATGGATCGCGATTACAAGCAGTACTTC.

CDR3 sequence: CASTSRGKETQYF. CDR3 DNA: TGTGCCAGCACCTCTAGAGGGAAAGAGACCCAGTACTTC. The chain combines TRBV11-2 with TRBJ2-5, with a possible D match to TRBD2 (5 bases). The CDR3 sequence is 13 residues long. CDR1 and CDR2 from the germline V gene are SGHAT and FQNNGV. The V end lost 7 bases, the J end lost 3 bases, and 12 bases lay between the germline ends.

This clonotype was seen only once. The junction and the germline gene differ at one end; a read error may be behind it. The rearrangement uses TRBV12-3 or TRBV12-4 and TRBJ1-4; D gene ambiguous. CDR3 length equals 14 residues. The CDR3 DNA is TGTGCCATCAGTTTATCGATAGAGCCGGAAAAACTGTTTTTT. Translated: CAISLSIEPEKLFF.